A selection of T cell receptor beta chains follows, all from one sample in a study of CD8 T cells in Susac syndrome. TCRdb re-called the immunoSEQ multiplex PCR reads through MiXCR, storing one row per CDR3 protein. The table records 75,000 to 100,000 distinct CDR3 sequences, around 94% of them present only once. Sequencing was performed on CD8+ T cells from PBMCs. These receptors all come from a human donor in good health. Each CDR3 is given with its conserved first and last residue. A D gene is named only where the DNA matches it firmly. Part of the rows lack a size; the others show once, few, many or a class for expanded clones.

V gene	J gene	D gene	clone size	CDR3 DNA	CDR3 protein
TRBV15	TRBJ1-1	NA	NA	TGTGCCACCAGCGTGGGACGTAGGAACACTGAAGCTTTCTTT	CATSVGRRNTEAFF
TRBV7-9	TRBJ1-1	NA	NA	TGTGCCAGCAGGGGCACCACTGAAGCTTTCTTT	CASRGTTEAFF
TRBV27	TRBJ2-7	TRBD1	once	TGTGCCAGCAGTTCGGACAGGGGGCTTTACGAGCAGTACTTC	CASSSDRGLYEQYF
TRBV5-5	TRBJ2-1	TRBD2	NA	TGTGCCAGCAGCCCACGGCTAGCGGGGAGCTACAATGAGCAGTTCTTC	CASSPRLAGSYNEQFF
TRBV20-1	TRBJ1-2	TRBD1	NA	TGCAGTGCTAGGGGTGGGCAGGGGGGCGACTATGGCTACACCTTC	CSARGGQGGDYGYTF
TRBV5-1	TRBJ1-4	TRBD1	NA	TGCGCCAGCAGCTCACGGGACAGTGCAACTAATGAAAAACTGTTTTTT	CASSSRDSATNEKLFF
TRBV14	TRBJ2-6	NA	NA	TGTGCCAGCAGCCAAGGGTGGCGGCTCGGGGCCAACGTCCTGACTTTC	CASSQGWRLGANVLTF
TRBV20-1	TRBJ1-1	NA	NA	TGCAGTGCTAGAGATAGCGAAGCTTTCTTT	CSARDSEAFF
TRBV4-1	TRBJ1-5	NA	NA	TGCGCCAGCAGCCAAGGACAGGAGCCCAATCAGCCCCAGCATTTT	CASSQGQEPNQPQHF
TRBV10-2	TRBJ2-1	TRBD1	NA	TGCGCCAGCACCCGGACAGGCGGTGACAATGAGCAGTTCTTC	CASTRTGGDNEQFF
TRBV2	TRBJ2-1	TRBD2	NA	TGTGCCAGCAGTGTCCCCTCTAGCGGGCAGTTCTTC	CASSVPSSGQFF
TRBV7-9	TRBJ2-7	NA	NA	TGTGCCAGCAGCCTAGAGGGGTTCAGTAACGAGCAGTACTTC	CASSLEGFSNEQYF
TRBV7-2	TRBJ1-1	TRBD1	NA	TGTGCCAGCAGCTTATGGACAGGGGGGTTGGACACTGAAGCTTTCTTT	CASSLWTGGLDTEAFF
TRBV4-2	TRBJ2-3	TRBD1	NA	TGTGCCAGCAGCCACTTTTCGGACAGGTCAGATACGCAGTATTTT	CASSHFSDRSDTQYF
TRBV28	TRBJ2-3	TRBD2	NA	TGTGCCAGCAGTTTGGAAGCGGGGCAAGATACGCAGTATTTT	CASSLEAGQDTQYF
TRBV20-1	TRBJ2-3	NA	NA	TGCAGTGCTTATACTACGGAGTCCTCAGATACGCAGTATTTT	CSAYTTESSDTQYF
TRBV4-3	TRBJ1-2	NA	NA	TGCGCCAGCAGCCAAGATGTGAGGACGGGGTATGGCTACACCTTC	CASSQDVRTGYGYTF
TRBV5-1	TRBJ2-1	NA	NA	TGCGCCAGCAGCTTTGACGGGGGTGAGCAGTTCTTC	CASSFDGGEQFF
TRBV12-3/TRBV12-4	TRBJ1-6	TRBD1	NA	TGTGCCAGCAGGGGGACAGGGAATTCACCCCTCCACTTT	CASRGTGNSPLHF
TRBV27	TRBJ1-2	NA	NA	TGTGCCAGCAGTTCCCAAGGAAGGGGAGACTATGGCTACACCTTC	CASSSQGRGDYGYTF
TRBV9	TRBJ2-1	NA	NA	TGTGCCAGCAGCGTAGGCACCCTCACCACGGCTTACAATGAGCAGTTCTTC	CASSVGTLTTAYNEQFF
TRBV20-1	TRBJ1-5	NA	NA	TGCAGTGCTAGCCCGCAGCGGGTGAGCAATCAGCCCCAGCATTTT	CSASPQRVSNQPQHF
TRBV4-1	TRBJ2-7	TRBD1	NA	TGCGCCAGCAGCCAAGCTCGGGGGACAGGGGTCGAGCAGTACTTC	CASSQARGTGVEQYF
TRBV28	TRBJ1-2	NA	NA	TGTGCCAGCAGTTTTAGCCCACAGTCCCCCAACTATGGCTACACCTTC	CASSFSPQSPNYGYTF
TRBV6-5	TRBJ2-6	NA	few	TGTGCCAGCAGTTACCTCTCTGGGGCCAACGTCCTGACTTTC	CASSYLSGANVLTF
TRBV5-1	TRBJ1-2	NA	NA	TGCGCCAGCAGCTTCTCAGCAGGGGCGGGGACCTTC	CASSFSAGAGTF
TRBV7-9	TRBJ2-1	NA	NA	TGTGCCAGCCGCTCGCCGGGACTCCTCAATGAGCAGTTCTTC	CASRSPGLLNEQFF
TRBV15	TRBJ1-1	TRBD1	NA	TGTGCCACCAGCAGGCCCGGGGGGACAGGGGTCCTCACTGAAGCTTTCTTT	CATSRPGGTGVLTEAFF
TRBV12-3/TRBV12-4	TRBJ2-7	NA	few	TGTGCCAGCAGTCAGGGCGCCTACGAGCAGTACTTC	CASSQGAYEQYF
TRBV9	TRBJ1-1	NA	NA	TGTGCCAGCAGCCCCGGGCGGGGGCGCATTCCGGCTTTCTTT	CASSPGRGRIPAFF
TRBV4-1	TRBJ1-4	NA	NA	TGCGCCAGCAGCCCCTCGCGGGGGGAGAAACTGTTTTTT	CASSPSRGEKLFF
TRBV4-1	TRBJ1-2	NA	NA	TGCGCCAGCAGCCAAGATCGGAACGGATATGGCTACACCTTC	CASSQDRNGYGYTF
TRBV7-2	TRBJ2-3	TRBD2	NA	TGTGCCAGCAGCTTAGTGGGTAGCGGGAGGGCCTCAGATACGCAGTATTTT	CASSLVGSGRASDTQYF
TRBV4-1	TRBJ2-7	NA	once	TGCGCCAGCAGCCAAGACAGTAGCCGTTACGAGCAGTACTTC	CASSQDSSRYEQYF
TRBV7-9	TRBJ2-1	TRBD2	once	TGTGCCAGCATGACGGTCCGGGGGGGCAGCGATGAGCAGTTCTTC	CASMTVRGGSDEQFF
TRBV4-1	TRBJ2-7	NA	NA	TGCGCCAGCAGCCAAGAGTTAGGGTACGAGCAGTACTTC	CASSQELGYEQYF
TRBV11-2	TRBJ1-2	TRBD1	NA	TGTGCCAGCAGCTCCGGTAGGACAGGGGGCGAACGAATCTATGGCTACACCTTC	CASSSGRTGGERIYGYTF
TRBV12-3/TRBV12-4	TRBJ2-4	NA	NA	TGTGCCAGCAGTTTATCTGCGCCCCTAGCCAAAAACATTCAGTACTTC	CASSLSAPLAKNIQYF
TRBV15	TRBJ2-7	NA	NA	TGTGCCACCAGCAGAGATCGAGCAGAGTCGAGGGAGCAGTACTTC	CATSRDRAESREQYF
TRBV11-3	TRBJ2-1	NA	NA	TGTGCCAGCAGCTTCGATAACGATCCTCACAATGAGCAGTTCTTC	CASSFDNDPHNEQFF
TRBV29-1	TRBJ1-2	NA	NA	TGCAGCGTTGAAGATCGTCGGCAGGGCCCCGTCTATGGCTACACCTTC	CSVEDRRQGPVYGYTF
TRBV5-1	TRBJ2-3	NA	NA	TGCGCCAGCAGCTTGGCCATATGGGCAGATACGCAGTATTTT	CASSLAIWADTQYF
TRBV29-1	TRBJ2-3	TRBD2	NA	TGCAGCGTTGAAGATACTAGCGGGAGAGACACAGATACGCAGTATTTT	CSVEDTSGRDTDTQYF
TRBV27	TRBJ2-7	NA	NA	TGTGCCAGCAGTTTACACGACCGCTACGAGCAGTACTTC	CASSLHDRYEQYF
TRBV7-9	TRBJ2-1	NA	NA	TGTGCCAGCAGCCCAAAGGAGCATTACAATGAGCAGTTCTTC	CASSPKEHYNEQFF